This T cell receptor beta chain was documented in a study of vaccination effects on CD4 cells after COVID-19. Study-wide results and limits: At late timepoints after vaccination, vaccine- and infection-induced clones shrank markedly. Healthy vaccinees showed cross-reactivity with common cold coronaviruses in only 1 of 255 vaccine-induced clones.

Note on this clone: Its antigen is unknown.

CDR3 length equals 14 residues. From germline, CDR1 is LNHDA and CDR2 SQIVND (reference sequence). V was pared by 6 bases and J by 7 bases, with 18 bases between. ViraFEST expansion of antigen-specific CD4+ T cells with viral peptide pools preceded sequencing. CD4+ T cells were isolated after approximately 10 days of culture. Nucleocapsid antibody tests were negative, and the vaccine recipients had no prior SARS-CoV-2 infection. This table comes from immunoSEQ multiplex PCR, and its TCRdb copy is limited to in-frame clones, with some not included. The data hold tens of thousands of clones, with roughly 80% observed a single time.

The chain has TRBV19 and TRBJ1-2, with D unclear. This TCR was recovered from a human donor who received a COVID-19 vaccine. Sample: CD4+ T cells from PBMCs cultured with HCoV-229E spike peptides, taken before COVID-19 vaccination. The CDR3 is CASSLKPQSIGYTF. The CDR3, as DNA: TGTGCCAGTAGCCTCAAACCCCAGTCTATTGGCTACACCTTC.